The 9 T cell receptor beta chains presented below share a single source sample, sequenced in a study of CD8 T cells in ankylosing spondylitis. General observations from the study: For ankylosing spondylitis blood, a TCR beta motif of eight or nine highly homologous variants appeared characteristic.

TCRdb independently ran MiXCR on the 5' RACE reads; one entry per CDR3 protein. Among around 490,000 distinct CDR3 sequences listed, approximately 5% were seen once. No antigen has been assigned to these receptors. The sequenced material came from blood, either unsorted or a sorted T cell fraction (not recorded which). The source is a male donor with ankylosing spondylitis.

This clonotype was recorded many times. The rearrangement uses TRBV5-1 and TRBJ2-2; possible D gene TRBD1, 6 bases. Germline lookup yields CDR1 SGHRS and CDR2 YFSETQ. Trimming cost V 4 bases and J 4 bases, with 14 bases left between them. The CDR3 is made up of 15 amino acids. The CDR3 region is CASSVRDTRTGELFF. The CDR3 coding sequence is TGCGCCAGCAGCGTACGGGACACCCGCACCGGGGAGCTGTTTTTT. Full variable domain (missing parts from reference TRBV5-1 and TRBJ2-2): KAGVTQTPRYLIKTRGQQVTLSCSPISGHRSVSWYQQTPGQGLQFLFEYFSETQRNKGNFPGRFSGRQFSNSRSEMNVSTLELGDSALYLCASSVRDTRTGELFFGEGSRLTVL.

The chain carries TRBV4-3 and TRBJ2-2; 9 positions agree with TRBD1. Trimming took 5 bases from V and 6 from J; bases not matched to a gene: 7. CDR1 is LGHNA and CDR2 is YSLEER in the germline V gene. CDR3 size: 15 residues. The CDR3 sequence is CASSVRDRVSGELFF. CDR3 coding DNA: TGCGCCAGCAGCGTGAGGGACAGGGTGTCCGGGGAGCTGTTTTTT.

At least ten counts were recorded for this clonotype. The rearrangement links TRBV29-1 to TRBJ2-3; 7 bases match TRBD1. The CDR3 has 16 amino acids. Germline V gene sequence: CDR1 SQVTM, CDR2 ANQGSEA. J was trimmed by 6 bases and V by 4 bases; bases with no gene match: 16. CDR3 in amino acids: CSVVPTGVGAEDTQYF. Here the CDR3 DNA reads TGCAGCGTTGTACCCACAGGGGTTGGGGCAGAGGATACGCAGTATTTT.

This clonotype was seen ten or more times. The chain couples TRBV7-9 to TRBJ1-1, with D unresolved. V lost 8 bases, J lost 3 bases, and 13 bases lay in between. Germline lookup yields CDR1 SEHNR and CDR2 FQNEAQ (reference sequence). CDR3 length equals 13 residues. In nucleotides, the CDR3 is TGTGCCAGCTTACGAAATTTGGACACTGAAGCTTTCTTT. Residues: CASLRNLDTEAFF.

This clonotype occurred many times. CDR3: CASSAGTSDTDTQYF. CDR3 bases: TGTGCCAGTTCCGCGGGGACTAGCGACACAGATACGCAGTATTTT. The gene calls are TRBV6-1 and TRBJ2-3; 10 bases line up with TRBD2. The J segment lost 2 bases and the V segment lost 9 bases, leaving 8 bases of the junction unmatched. The CDR3 loop spans 15 amino acids. The germline V gene has CDR1 MNHNS and CDR2 SASEGT.

Of note for this clonotype: A read error is possible here, since a much larger clone lies one base away. The rearrangement joins TRBV5-6 to TRBJ2-2, with D unclear. This CDR3 comprises 14 residues. CDR1 is SGHDT, CDR2 YYEEEE, per germline. Trimming took 2 bases from V and 2 from J, leaving 7 bases between them. CDR3 amino acids: CASSFQDNTGELFF. DNA of the CDR3: TGTGCCAGCAGCTTCCAGGATAACACCGGGGAGCTGTTTTTT.

This clonotype was recorded at least ten times. The rearrangement joins TRBV29-1 to TRBJ2-7; D not resolved. CDR1 and CDR2 (germline): SQVTM, ANQGSEA. V was trimmed by 4 bases and J by 9 bases, leaving 22 bases between them. The CDR3 has 14 residues. The CDR3 here is CSVGVGRPAEGQYF. CDR3 nucleotide sequence: TGCAGCGTTGGTGTGGGTAGACCGGCTGAAGGGCAGTACTTC.

In this sample, this clonotype turned up many times. This rearrangement joins TRBV4-2 to TRBJ2-7, with D tentatively TRBD1 or TRBD2 (5 bases each). CDR1 LGHNA and CDR2 YNFKEQ come from the germline V gene. The V end lost 0 bases, the J end lost 5 bases, and 8 bases lay between the germline ends. CDR3 length: 13 residues. The CDR3 coding sequence is TGTGCCAGCAGCCAAGACCGAGGGGACGAGCAGTACTTC. Translation gives CASSQDRGDEQYF.

The gene calls are TRBV27 and TRBJ2-7; D remains unclear. The CDR3 is 13 amino acids. The germline CDR1 and CDR2 sequences are MNHEY and SMNVEV (reference sequence). The V gene lost 5 bases and the J gene lost 2 bases, with 10 bases spanning the gap. CDR3 in DNA: TGTGCCAGCAGTAGTAGTGTCACCTACGAGCAGTACTTC. Translating gives CASSSSVTYEQYF.